A selection of T cell receptor beta chains follows, all from one sample in a study of PD-1 blockade in classical Hodgkin lymphoma. The method was immunoSEQ multiplex PCR; TCRdb's version includes in-frame clones alone and lacks a portion of them. This table holds tens of thousands of clones, about 89% found once. Sample: peripheral blood mononuclear cells (PBMCs), taken before the fourth cycle of nivolumab. These receptors were taken from a human donor with classical Hodgkin lymphoma. Both conserved end residues are part of each CDR3. Fields, in order: clone size, V gene, CDR3 length, D gene, J gene, CDR3 DNA, CDR3 protein. The D gene is left open where the match is weak. A clone size is listed for some rows: how often the clone was seen (once, few, many), or a class if it is expanded.

clone_size: .; v_call: TRBV27; cdr3_length: 14; d_call: .; j_call: TRBJ2-7; cdr3_nt: TGTGCCAGCAGTTTATTAGGGCCCGGGGGCGAGCAGTACTTC; cdr3_aa: CASSLLGPGGEQYF
clone_size: .; v_call: TRBV7-9; cdr3_length: 14; d_call: .; j_call: TRBJ1-1; cdr3_nt: TGTGCCAGCAGCTTGTTGGGAGAGGGCACTGAAGCTTTCTTT; cdr3_aa: CASSLLGEGTEAFF
clone_size: .; v_call: TRBV18; cdr3_length: 17; d_call: TRBD1; j_call: TRBJ2-7; cdr3_nt: TGTGCCAGCTCACCACCGGGGACAGGGGGGGATACCTACGAGCAGTACTTC; cdr3_aa: CASSPPGTGGDTYEQYF
clone_size: .; v_call: TRBV21-1; cdr3_length: 12; d_call: .; j_call: TRBJ2-5; cdr3_nt: TGTGCCAGCAGCGAGGCGGCCGAGACCCAGTACTTC; cdr3_aa: CASSEAAETQYF
clone_size: once; v_call: TRBV4-1; cdr3_length: 17; d_call: TRBD1; j_call: TRBJ1-5; cdr3_nt: TGCGCCAGCAGCCAAGTGAGCGGGGGGACAGGGAGACAGCCCCAGCATTTT; cdr3_aa: CASSQVSGGTGRQPQHF
clone_size: .; v_call: TRBV15; cdr3_length: 15; d_call: TRBD2; j_call: TRBJ2-1; cdr3_nt: TGTGCCACCAGCCGGACTAGCGGGGGGTACAATGAGCAGTTCTTC; cdr3_aa: CATSRTSGGYNEQFF
clone_size: .; v_call: TRBV7-2; cdr3_length: 13; d_call: .; j_call: TRBJ2-4; cdr3_nt: TGTGCCAGCAGCTTAGACAGGGAGCTTTTTAAGTACTTC; cdr3_aa: CASSLDRELFKYF
clone_size: once; v_call: TRBV4-1; cdr3_length: 15; d_call: TRBD1; j_call: TRBJ1-2; cdr3_nt: TGCGCCAGCAGCCAAGATCGTACAGGGGGCTATGGCTACACCTTC; cdr3_aa: CASSQDRTGGYGYTF
clone_size: .; v_call: TRBV11-3; cdr3_length: 15; d_call: .; j_call: TRBJ2-1; cdr3_nt: TGTGCCAGCAGCTTAGCGCAGGGTCCCTCCGGGGAGCAGTTCTTC; cdr3_aa: CASSLAQGPSGEQFF
clone_size: .; v_call: TRBV6-5; cdr3_length: 14; d_call: .; j_call: TRBJ1-1; cdr3_nt: TGTGCCAGCCTAGGGGCAGGCGGGAACACTGAAGCTTTCTTT; cdr3_aa: CASLGAGGNTEAFF
clone_size: .; v_call: TRBV27; cdr3_length: 16; d_call: .; j_call: TRBJ1-5; cdr3_nt: TGTGCCAGCAGTCCCCAGGGGTTGAACGGCAATCAGCCCCAGCATTTT; cdr3_aa: CASSPQGLNGNQPQHF
clone_size: .; v_call: TRBV6-5; cdr3_length: 13; d_call: .; j_call: TRBJ1-2; cdr3_nt: TGTGCCAGCAGTTACTCGCCGTTGTATGGCTACACCTTC; cdr3_aa: CASSYSPLYGYTF
clone_size: .; v_call: TRBV6-1; cdr3_length: 13; d_call: TRBD2; j_call: TRBJ2-7; cdr3_nt: TGTGCCAGCCAGCGGGGAACAAGCTACGAGCAGTACTTC; cdr3_aa: CASQRGTSYEQYF
clone_size: .; v_call: TRBV20-1; cdr3_length: 11; d_call: .; j_call: TRBJ1-4; cdr3_nt: TGCAGTGCTAGGAAGGGCGAAAAACTGTTTTTT; cdr3_aa: CSARKGEKLFF
clone_size: .; v_call: TRBV27; cdr3_length: 15; d_call: TRBD1; j_call: TRBJ1-6; cdr3_nt: TGTGCCAGCACCCACGGGACAGGCTTAAATTCACCCCTCCACTTT; cdr3_aa: CASTHGTGLNSPLHF
clone_size: .; v_call: TRBV7-9; cdr3_length: 15; d_call: .; j_call: TRBJ1-3; cdr3_nt: TGTGCCAGCAGCCCCATAGGGCGACAGTTAGGCACCATATATTTT; cdr3_aa: CASSPIGRQLGTIYF
clone_size: .; v_call: TRBV29-1; cdr3_length: 16; d_call: .; j_call: TRBJ2-1; cdr3_nt: TGCAGCGTTGTCCCCTCGGGAATCACTGGCTACAATGAGCAGTTCTTC; cdr3_aa: CSVVPSGITGYNEQFF
clone_size: few; v_call: TRBV30; cdr3_length: 14; d_call: TRBD1; j_call: TRBJ1-1; cdr3_nt: TGTGCCTGGAGTCCATTAGGACAGGGGACTGAAGCTTTCTTT; cdr3_aa: CAWSPLGQGTEAFF
clone_size: once; v_call: TRBV2; cdr3_length: 13; d_call: TRBD1; j_call: TRBJ2-5; cdr3_nt: TGTGCCAGCAGGGGGACAGACAAAGAGACCCAGTACTTC; cdr3_aa: CASRGTDKETQYF
clone_size: .; v_call: TRBV14; cdr3_length: 14; d_call: .; j_call: TRBJ2-2; cdr3_nt: TGTGCCAGCAGCCAAGCGGTGAACACCGGGGAGCTGTTTTTT; cdr3_aa: CASSQAVNTGELFF
clone_size: .; v_call: TRBV19; cdr3_length: 14; d_call: TRBD2; j_call: TRBJ2-3; cdr3_nt: TGTGCCAGTAGTAGCCTAGCGGGGACCGATACGCAGTATTTT; cdr3_aa: CASSSLAGTDTQYF
clone_size: once; v_call: TRBV6-6; cdr3_length: 12; d_call: .; j_call: TRBJ1-5; cdr3_nt: TGTGCCAGCAGGGATAGCAATCAGCCCCAGCATTTT; cdr3_aa: CASRDSNQPQHF
clone_size: .; v_call: TRBV5-1; cdr3_length: 12; d_call: .; j_call: TRBJ2-1; cdr3_nt: TGCGCCAGCAGCTTGTCGGGCAATGAGCAGTTCTTC; cdr3_aa: CASSLSGNEQFF
clone_size: .; v_call: TRBV6-5; cdr3_length: 14; d_call: .; j_call: TRBJ2-7; cdr3_nt: TGTGCCAGCAGTTACTCACAGGGTTCCTACGAGCAGTACTTC; cdr3_aa: CASSYSQGSYEQYF
clone_size: .; v_call: TRBV7-2; cdr3_length: 15; d_call: .; j_call: TRBJ2-5; cdr3_nt: TGTGCCAGCAGCCCCGTTGGTAATCCTGGAGAGACCCAGTACTTC; cdr3_aa: CASSPVGNPGETQYF
clone_size: .; v_call: TRBV7-8; cdr3_length: 14; d_call: .; j_call: TRBJ1-1; cdr3_nt: TGTGCCAGCAGCGTAGGAGTCGTGAACACTGAAGCTTTCTTT; cdr3_aa: CASSVGVVNTEAFF
clone_size: .; v_call: TRBV5-1; cdr3_length: 18; d_call: .; j_call: TRBJ1-6; cdr3_nt: TGCGCCAGCAGCTGGGGGAGAGAAGACAAACCCTATAATTCACCCCTCCACTTT; cdr3_aa: CASSWGREDKPYNSPLHF
clone_size: once; v_call: TRBV15; cdr3_length: 21; d_call: .; j_call: TRBJ1-2; cdr3_nt: TGTGCCACCAGCCCAGGCCCCGACAATCGAAGGGAAAGGGGGGCTAACTATGGCTACACCTTC; cdr3_aa: CATSPGPDNRRERGANYGYTF